This T cell receptor (beta chain) was observed in a study of cytomegalovirus exposure and HLA in healthy donors. Germline V gives CDR1 MNHNY, CDR2 SVGAGI (reference sequence). Trimming removed 0 bases at V and 7 bases at J, with 9 bases between. CDR3 size: 14 residues. The study ran its PCR with 60 Vbeta and 13 Jbeta primers. TCRdb's table, derived via immunoSEQ multiplex PCR, lists solely in-frame clones and lacks some. The data hold under 200,000 clones, with under 80% observed a single time. As to this clone: The antigen is unknown.

Study-wide results and limits: Excluded were some V segments that proved indistinguishable, including TRBV6-2 and TRBV6-3.

This clonotype originated in a female donor in good health and CMV-seronegative. Sequences were obtained from PBMCs. The chain recombines TRBV6-6 with TRBJ2-2; D unclear. The CDR3 region has the DNA TGTGCCAGCAGTTACTCGCCCGATAGCGGGGAGCTGTTTTTT. This translates into CASSYSPDSGELFF.